This TCR beta chain came from a study of metastatic and nonmetastatic thyroid tumors. For the study at large: The authors compared repertoires across blood and tumor or nodule tissue from malignant and benign thyroid patients. Overall study results and limits: Compared with benign nodules, malignant thyroid tumors were reported to have significantly higher TCR beta diversity in both blood and tumor.

Study processing details: CDR3 differences across clinicopathological groups were used to build a distant-metastasis classifier for papillary thyroid cancer. MiXCR reprocessed the PCR reads for TCRdb. Here the V and J calls rest on TCRdb's processing, not on the authors' analysis. The sample records 14,000 to 15,000 clones, less than 4.5% being singletons. No treatment of any kind had been given to any patient before thyroid surgery. This CDR3 contains 14 residues. CDR1 and CDR2 (germline): MNHNS, SASEGT. Trimming cost V 8 bases and J 3 bases; bases outside gene matches: 0. Of note for this clone: Its antigen is currently unknown.

This sequence joins TRBV6-1 and TRBJ2-1, with 14 positions matching TRBD2. The specimen was tumor tissue. The source is a female donor with papillary thyroid cancer or a benign thyroid nodule (not recorded which). Some clones in this sample may be carry-over from other donors' samples. The CDR3 DNA sequence: TGTGCCAGCGGGACTAGCGGGAGCTACAATGAGCAGTTCTTC. Amino acid sequence: CASGTSGSYNEQFF.